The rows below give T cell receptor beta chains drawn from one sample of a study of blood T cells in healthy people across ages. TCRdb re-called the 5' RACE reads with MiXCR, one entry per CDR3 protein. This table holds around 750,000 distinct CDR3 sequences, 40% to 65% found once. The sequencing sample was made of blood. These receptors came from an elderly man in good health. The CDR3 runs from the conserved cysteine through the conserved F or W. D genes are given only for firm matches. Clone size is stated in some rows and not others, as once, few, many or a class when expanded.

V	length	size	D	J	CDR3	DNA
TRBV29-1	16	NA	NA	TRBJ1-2	CSVDNRDTERAEGYTF	TGCAGCGTGGATAACCGGGACACGGAGCGCGCGGAGGGCTACACCTTC
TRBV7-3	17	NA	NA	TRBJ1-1	CASSPLVRGRRDTEAFF	TGTGCCAGCAGCCCTCTTGTCCGGGGTAGACGGGACACTGAAGCTTTCTTT
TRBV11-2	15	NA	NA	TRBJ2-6	CASSHLRAGANVLTF	TGTGCCAGCAGCCACCTGAGGGCTGGGGCCAACGTCCTGACTTTC
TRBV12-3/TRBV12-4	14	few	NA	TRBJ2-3	CASYRDPRGGDAYF	TGTGCCAGTTACAGGGATCCCAGGGGGGGAGACGCGTATTTT
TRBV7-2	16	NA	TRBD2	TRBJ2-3	CASSLGLAGRFRDAYF	TGTGCCAGCAGCTTAGGCTTAGCGGGGAGATTCAGAGACGCGTATTTT
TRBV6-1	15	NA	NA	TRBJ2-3	CASSEAGSGADTQYF	TGTGCCAGCAGTGAAGCAGGGTCGGGGGCAGATACGCAGTATTTT
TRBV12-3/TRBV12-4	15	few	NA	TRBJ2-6	CASSWRVSGANVLTF	TGTGCCAGCAGTTGGAGGGTCTCTGGGGCCAACGTCCTGACTTTC
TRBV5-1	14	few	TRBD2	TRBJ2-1	CASSLAGGPYEQFF	TGCGCCAGCAGCTTAGCGGGAGGGCCATATGAGCAGTTCTTC
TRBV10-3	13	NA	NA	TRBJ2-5	CAISVLAQETQYF	TGTGCCATCAGTGTATTAGCGCAGGAGACCCAGTACTTC
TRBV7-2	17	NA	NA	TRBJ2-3	CASSLAPPGLPSDTQYF	TGTGCCAGCAGCTTAGCCCCACCGGGACTCCCATCAGATACGCAGTATTTT
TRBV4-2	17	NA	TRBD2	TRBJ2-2	CASSQVTSGANTGELFF	TGTGCCAGCAGCCAAGTGACTAGCGGGGCTAACACCGGGGAGCTGTTTTTT
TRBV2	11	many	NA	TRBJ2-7	CASSPNYEQYF	TGTGCCAGCAGTCCCAACTACGAGCAGTACTTC
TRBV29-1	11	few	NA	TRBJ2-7	CSVAHSYEQYF	TGCAGCGTTGCGCACTCCTACGAGCAGTACTTC
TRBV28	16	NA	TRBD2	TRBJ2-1	CASSSSSGRAAGEQFF	TGTGCCAGCAGTTCCTCGAGCGGGAGGGCCGCGGGTGAGCAGTTCTTC
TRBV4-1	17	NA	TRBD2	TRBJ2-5	CASSQDSAGVSQETQYF	TGCGCCAGCAGCCAAGACTCTGCGGGAGTCTCTCAAGAGACCCAGTACTTC
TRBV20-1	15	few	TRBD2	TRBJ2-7	CSARRGDSGPYEQYF	TGCAGTGCTAGACGGGGGGATAGCGGCCCCTACGAGCAGTACTTC
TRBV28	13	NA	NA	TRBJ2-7	CASSPQESYEQYF	TGTGCCAGCAGTCCCCAGGAGTCCTACGAGCAGTACTTC
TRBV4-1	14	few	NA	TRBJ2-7	CASSPPLAASEQYF	TGCGCCAGCAGCCCCCCCTTGGCAGCCTCCGAGCAGTACTTC
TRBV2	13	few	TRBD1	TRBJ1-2	CASGRGQGSGYTF	TGTGCCAGCGGACGGGGACAGGGCAGTGGCTACACCTTC
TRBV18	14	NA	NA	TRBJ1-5	CASSPRGGEQPQHF	TGTGCCAGCTCACCAAGGGGGGGGGAGCAGCCCCAGCATTTT
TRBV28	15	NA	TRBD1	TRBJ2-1	CASSTRLKPGQLSFF	TGTGCCAGCAGTACCCGCCTCAAACCGGGACAGCTATCGTTCTTC
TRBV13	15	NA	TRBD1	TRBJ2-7	CAGSFFGTAPSKQYF	TGTGCCGGCAGCTTCTTTGGGACAGCTCCTAGCAAGCAGTACTTC
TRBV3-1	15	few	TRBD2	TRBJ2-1	CASSRTSGSSSEQFF	TGTGCCAGCAGCCGGACTAGCGGGAGTTCGAGTGAGCAGTTCTTC
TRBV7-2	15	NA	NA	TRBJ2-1	CASSSGRPAYNEQFF	TGTGCCAGCAGCTCGGGACGTCCAGCCTACAATGAGCAGTTCTTC
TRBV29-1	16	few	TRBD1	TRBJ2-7	CSVGVRGQVTSYEQYF	TGCAGCGTTGGCGTTAGGGGACAGGTTACCTCCTACGAGCAGTACTTC
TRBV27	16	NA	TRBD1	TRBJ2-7	CASSTRQGAGYSEQYF	TGTGCCAGCAGTACCCGACAGGGGGCCGGGTATAGCGAGCAGTACTTC
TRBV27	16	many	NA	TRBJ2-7	CASSLSLTKTVYEQYF	TGTGCCAGCAGTTTATCGTTAACAAAGACCGTCTACGAGCAGTACTTC
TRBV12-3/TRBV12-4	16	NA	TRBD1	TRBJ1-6	CASSLSWTGVRSPLHF	TGTGCCAGCAGTTTATCGTGGACAGGGGTCCGCTCACCCCTCCACTTT
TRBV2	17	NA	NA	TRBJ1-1	CASPPVRGSFMNTEAFF	TGTGCCAGTCCCCCGGTCCGGGGCTCCTTCATGAACACTGAAGCTTTCTTT
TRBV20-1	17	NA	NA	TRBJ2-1	CSAREYGRGPRDNEQFF	TGCAGTGCTAGAGAGTATGGTCGGGGCCCGCGAGACAATGAGCAGTTCTTC
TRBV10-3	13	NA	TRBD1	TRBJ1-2	CAIRDRGDYGYTF	TGTGCCATCAGGGACAGGGGCGACTATGGCTACACCTTC
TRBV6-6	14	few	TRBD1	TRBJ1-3	CASSLDRGGNTIYF	TGTGCCAGCAGTCTAGACAGGGGGGGAAACACCATATATTTT
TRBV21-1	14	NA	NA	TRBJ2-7	CASSRGRQPYEQYF	TGTGCCAGCAGCAGGGGAAGGCAGCCCTACGAGCAGTACTTC
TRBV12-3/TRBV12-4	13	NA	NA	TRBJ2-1	CAGDEGSMNEQFF	TGTGCCGGTGACGAGGGGTCTATGAATGAGCAGTTCTTC
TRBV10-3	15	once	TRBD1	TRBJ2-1	CAISGRTGASNEQFF	TGTGCCATCAGTGGTCGGACAGGGGCGTCCAATGAGCAGTTCTTC
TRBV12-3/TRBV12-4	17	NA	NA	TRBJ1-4	CASSLAVGVVANEKLFF	TGTGCCAGCAGTTTAGCCGTCGGGGTGGTTGCTAATGAAAAACTGTTTTTT
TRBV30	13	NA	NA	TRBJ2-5	CAWRPFGGLTQYF	TGTGCCTGGAGACCTTTCGGGGGCCTTACCCAGTACTTC
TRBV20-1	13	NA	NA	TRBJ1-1	CSARDSRGTEAFF	TGCAGTGCTAGAGATAGCAGAGGCACTGAAGCTTTCTTT
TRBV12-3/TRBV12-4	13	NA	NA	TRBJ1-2	CASSLKGSSGYTF	TGTGCCAGCAGTTTAAAGGGGTCGTCGGGCTACACCTTC
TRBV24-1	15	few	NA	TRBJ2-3	CATSDLLSQGDTQYF	TGTGCCACCAGTGATTTGTTATCCCAAGGGGATACGCAGTATTTT
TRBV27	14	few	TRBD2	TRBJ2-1	CASISSGSYNEQFF	TGTGCCAGCATTTCTAGCGGGTCCTACAATGAGCAGTTCTTC